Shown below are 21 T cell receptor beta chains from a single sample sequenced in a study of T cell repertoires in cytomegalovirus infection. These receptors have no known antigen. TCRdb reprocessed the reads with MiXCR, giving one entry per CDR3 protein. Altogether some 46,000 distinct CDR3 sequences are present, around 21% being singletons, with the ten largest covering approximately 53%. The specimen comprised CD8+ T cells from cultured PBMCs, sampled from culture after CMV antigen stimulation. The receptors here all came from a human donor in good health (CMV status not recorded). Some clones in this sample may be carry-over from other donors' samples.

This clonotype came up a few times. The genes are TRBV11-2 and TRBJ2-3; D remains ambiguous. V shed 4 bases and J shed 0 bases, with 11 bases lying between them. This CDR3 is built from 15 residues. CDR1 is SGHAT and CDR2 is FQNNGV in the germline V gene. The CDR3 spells CASSSLVPSTDTQYF. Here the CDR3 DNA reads TGTGCCAGCAGCTCCCTCGTTCCTAGCACAGATACGCAGTATTTT.

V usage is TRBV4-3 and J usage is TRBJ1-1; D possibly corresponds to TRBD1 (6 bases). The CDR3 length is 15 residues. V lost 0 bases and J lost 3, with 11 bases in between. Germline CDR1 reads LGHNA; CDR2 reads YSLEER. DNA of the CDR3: TGCGCCAGCAGCCAAGATGGTGACAGGTACACTGAAGCTTTCTTT. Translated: CASSQDGDRYTEAFF.

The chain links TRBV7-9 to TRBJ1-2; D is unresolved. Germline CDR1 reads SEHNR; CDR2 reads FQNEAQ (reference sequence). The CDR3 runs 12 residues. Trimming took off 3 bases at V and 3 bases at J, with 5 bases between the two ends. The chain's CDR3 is CASSFKDYGYTF. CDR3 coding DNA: TGTGCCAGCAGCTTTAAAGACTATGGCTACACCTTC.

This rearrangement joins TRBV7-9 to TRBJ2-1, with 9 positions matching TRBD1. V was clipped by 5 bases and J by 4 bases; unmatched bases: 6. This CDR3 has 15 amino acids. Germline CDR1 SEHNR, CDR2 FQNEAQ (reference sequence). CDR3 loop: CASSPGTGLYNEQFF. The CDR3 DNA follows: TGTGCCAGCAGCCCCGGGACAGGGTTGTACAATGAGCAGTTCTTC.

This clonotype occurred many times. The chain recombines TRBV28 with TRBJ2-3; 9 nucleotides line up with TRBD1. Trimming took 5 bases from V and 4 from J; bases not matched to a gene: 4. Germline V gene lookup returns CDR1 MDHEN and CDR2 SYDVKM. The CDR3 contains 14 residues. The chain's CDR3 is CASSDRGGPDTQYF. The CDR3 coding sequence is TGTGCCAGCAGTGACAGGGGGGGTCCAGATACGCAGTATTTT. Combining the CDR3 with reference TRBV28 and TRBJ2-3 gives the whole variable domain DVKVTQSSRYLVKRTGEKVFLECVQDMDHENMFWYRQDPGLGLRLIYFSYDVKMKEKGDIPEGYSVSREKKERFSLILESASTNQTSMYLCASSDRGGPDTQYFGPGTRLTVL.

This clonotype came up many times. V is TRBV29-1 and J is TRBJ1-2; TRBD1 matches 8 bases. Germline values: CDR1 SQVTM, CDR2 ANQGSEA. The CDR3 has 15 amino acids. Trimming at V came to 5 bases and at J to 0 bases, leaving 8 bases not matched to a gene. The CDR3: CSVTAGTGANYGYTF. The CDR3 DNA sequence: TGCAGCGTTACTGCCGGGACAGGCGCTAACTATGGCTACACCTTC.

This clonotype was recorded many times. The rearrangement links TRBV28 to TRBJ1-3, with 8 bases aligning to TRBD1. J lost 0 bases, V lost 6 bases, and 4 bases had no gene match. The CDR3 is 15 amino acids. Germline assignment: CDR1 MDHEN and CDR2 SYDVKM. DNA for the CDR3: TGTGCCAGCAGCCCGGACAGGGTCTCTGGAAACACCATATATTTT. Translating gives CASSPDRVSGNTIYF.

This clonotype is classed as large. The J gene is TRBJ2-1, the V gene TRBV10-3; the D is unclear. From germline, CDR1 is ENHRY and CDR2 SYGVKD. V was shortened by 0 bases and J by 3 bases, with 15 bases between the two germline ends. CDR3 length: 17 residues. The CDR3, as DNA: TGTGCCATCAGTGAGTCGATGGCGGCGGACGACTACAATGAGCAGTTCTTC. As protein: CAISESMAADDYNEQFF.

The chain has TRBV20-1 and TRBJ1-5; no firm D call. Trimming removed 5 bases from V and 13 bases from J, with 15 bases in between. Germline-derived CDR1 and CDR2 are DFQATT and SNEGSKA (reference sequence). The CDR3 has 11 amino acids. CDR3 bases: TGCAGTGCTCCTATTGGACGTCTGCAGCATTTT. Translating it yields CSAPIGRLQHF.

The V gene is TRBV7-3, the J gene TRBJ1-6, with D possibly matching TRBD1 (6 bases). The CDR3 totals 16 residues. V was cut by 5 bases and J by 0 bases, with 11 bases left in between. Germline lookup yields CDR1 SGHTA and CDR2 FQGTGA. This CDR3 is CASSDGTSSYNSPLHF. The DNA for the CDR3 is TGTGCCAGCAGCGACGGGACAAGCTCCTATAATTCACCCCTCCACTTT.

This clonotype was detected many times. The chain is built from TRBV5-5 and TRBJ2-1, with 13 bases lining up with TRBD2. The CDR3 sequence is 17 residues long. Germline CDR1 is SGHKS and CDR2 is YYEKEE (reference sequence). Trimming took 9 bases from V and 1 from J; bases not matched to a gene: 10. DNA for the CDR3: TGTGCCACCTGGTTAGGACTAGCGGGGGAGTCCTACAATGAGCAGTTCTTC. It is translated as CATWLGLAGESYNEQFF. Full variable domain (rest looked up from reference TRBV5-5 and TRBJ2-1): DAGVTQSPTHLIKTRGQQVTLRCSPISGHKSVSWYQQVLGQGPQFIFQYYEKEERGRGNFPDRFSARQFPNYSSELNVNALLLGDSALYLCATWLGLAGESYNEQFFGPGTRLTVL.

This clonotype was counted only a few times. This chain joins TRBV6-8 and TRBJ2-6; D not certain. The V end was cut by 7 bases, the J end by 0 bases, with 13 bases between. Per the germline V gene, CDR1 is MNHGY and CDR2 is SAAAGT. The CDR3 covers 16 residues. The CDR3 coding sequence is TGTGCCAGCAATGGAATCCCCGCCTCTGGGGCCAACGTCCTGACTTTC. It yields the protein CASNGIPASGANVLTF.

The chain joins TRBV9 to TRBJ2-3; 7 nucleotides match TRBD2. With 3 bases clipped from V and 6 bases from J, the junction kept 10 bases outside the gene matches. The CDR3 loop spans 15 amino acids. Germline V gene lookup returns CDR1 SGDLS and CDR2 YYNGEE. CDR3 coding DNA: TGTGCCAGCAGCGCTCTAGCGGAATCTGAGGATACGCAGTATTTT. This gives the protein CASSALAESEDTQYF.

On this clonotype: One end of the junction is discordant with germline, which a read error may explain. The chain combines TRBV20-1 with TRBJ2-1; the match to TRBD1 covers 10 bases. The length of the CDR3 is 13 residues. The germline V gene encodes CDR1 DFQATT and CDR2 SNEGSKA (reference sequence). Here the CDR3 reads CSARGTGVNEQFF. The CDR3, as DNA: TGTAGTGCTAGAGGGACAGGGGTCAATGAGCAGTTCTTC.

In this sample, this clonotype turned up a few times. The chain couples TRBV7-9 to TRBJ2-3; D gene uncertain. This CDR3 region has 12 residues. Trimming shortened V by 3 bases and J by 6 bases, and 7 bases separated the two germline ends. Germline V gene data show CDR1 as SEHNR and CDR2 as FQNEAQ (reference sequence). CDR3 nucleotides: TGTGCCAGCAGCTTCCCACAGGATACGCAGTATTTT. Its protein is CASSFPQDTQYF.

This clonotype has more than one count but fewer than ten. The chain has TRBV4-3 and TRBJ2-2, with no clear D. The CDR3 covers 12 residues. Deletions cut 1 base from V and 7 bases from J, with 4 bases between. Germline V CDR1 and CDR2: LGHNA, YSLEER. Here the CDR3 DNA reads TGCGCCAGCAGCCAAGGAGGCGGGGAGCTGTTTTTT. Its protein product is CASSQGGGELFF.

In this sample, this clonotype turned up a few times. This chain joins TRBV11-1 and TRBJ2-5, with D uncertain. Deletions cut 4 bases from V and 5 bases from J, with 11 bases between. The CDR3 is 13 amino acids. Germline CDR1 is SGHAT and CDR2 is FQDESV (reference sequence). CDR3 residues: CASSWNLRETQYF. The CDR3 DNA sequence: TGTGCCAGCAGCTGGAACCTGAGGGAGACCCAGTACTTC.

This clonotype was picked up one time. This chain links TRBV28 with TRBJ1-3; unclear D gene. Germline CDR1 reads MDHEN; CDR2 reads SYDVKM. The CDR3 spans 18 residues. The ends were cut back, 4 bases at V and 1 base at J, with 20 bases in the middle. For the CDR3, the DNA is TGTGCCAGCAGTTCCGTGGGATGGACGACGGATTCTGGAAACACCATATATTTT. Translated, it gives CASSSVGWTTDSGNTIYF.

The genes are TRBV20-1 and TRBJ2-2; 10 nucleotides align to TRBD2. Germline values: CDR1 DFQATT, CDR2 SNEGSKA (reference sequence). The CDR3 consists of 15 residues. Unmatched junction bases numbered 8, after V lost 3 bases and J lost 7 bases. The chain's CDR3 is CSARRLAGEVGELFF. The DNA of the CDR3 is TGCAGTGCTAGGAGGCTAGCGGGAGAGGTCGGGGAGCTGTTTTTT.

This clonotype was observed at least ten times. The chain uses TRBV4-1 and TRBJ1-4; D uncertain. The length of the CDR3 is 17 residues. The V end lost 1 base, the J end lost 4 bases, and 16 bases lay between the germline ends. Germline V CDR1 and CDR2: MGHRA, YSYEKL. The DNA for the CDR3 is TGCGCCAGCAGCCAAGGGGAGGGTGGCCTAGGTAATGAAAAACTGTTTTTT. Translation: CASSQGEGGLGNEKLFF.

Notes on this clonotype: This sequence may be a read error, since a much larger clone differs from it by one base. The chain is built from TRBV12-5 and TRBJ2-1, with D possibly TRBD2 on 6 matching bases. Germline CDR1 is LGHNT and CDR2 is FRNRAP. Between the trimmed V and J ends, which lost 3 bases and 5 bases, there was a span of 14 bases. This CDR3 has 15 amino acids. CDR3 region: CASGFPGLGDNEQFF. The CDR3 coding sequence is TGTGCTAGTGGTTTCCCGGGACTGGGGGACAATGAGCAGTTCTTC.